The 25 T cell receptor beta chains below come from one sample, sequenced in a study of T cells in localized non-small cell lung cancer. Profiling relied on immunoSEQ multiplex PCR, and the TCRdb table lists in-frame clones only, not all of them. The sample includes fewer than 75,000 clones, 65% to 85% of them seen just once. The sample was peripheral blood, taken before any cancer treatment. Source of these receptors: an older female donor with stage I lung adenocarcinoma.

The chain uses TRBV7-9 and TRBJ1-2; D ambiguous. V dropped 5 bases and J dropped 7 bases, with 17 bases sitting between them. CDR1 is SEHNR and CDR2 is FQNEAQ in the germline V gene (reference sequence). This CDR3 region has 14 residues. The CDR3 sequence is CASSINLRESGYTF. The CDR3 nucleotides read TGTGCCAGCAGCATTAACTTGAGGGAGTCTGGCTACACCTTC. Supplemented by reference TRBV7-9 and TRBJ1-2, the full variable domain reads DTGVSQNPRHKITKRGQNVTFRCDPISEHNRLYWYRQTLGQGPEFLTYFQNEAQLEKSRLLSDRFSAERPKGSFSTLEIQRTEQGDSAMYLCASSINLRESGYTFGSGTRLTVV.

The chain joins TRBV5-1 to TRBJ2-7; no firm D call. CDR3 length equals 14 residues. Trimming took off 4 bases at V and 2 bases at J, with 13 bases between the two ends. The germline CDR1 and CDR2 sequences are SGHRS and YFSETQ. CDR3 region: CASSPSLGTYEQYF. DNA of the CDR3: TGCGCCAGCAGCCCGAGTCTGGGAACCTACGAGCAGTACTTC.

This clone was recorded once. The chain carries TRBV6-1 and TRBJ1-1; maybe TRBD1 (6 bases). CDR3 length: 14 amino acids. V dropped 4 bases and J dropped 6 bases, with 15 bases sitting between them. In germline, CDR1 is MNHNS, CDR2 SASEGT. CDR3 in DNA: TGTGCCAGCAGTGCTTGGGGGCTGTCTTCTGAAGCTTTCTTT. Its translation is CASSAWGLSSEAFF.

This sequence joins TRBV15 and TRBJ1-3; D might be TRBD1 (6 bases). CDR1 and CDR2 from the germline V gene are LNHNV and YYDKDF (reference sequence). The CDR3 runs to 15 residues. V lost 3 bases, J lost 8 bases, and 17 bases lay in between. CDR3 in DNA: TGTGCCACCAGCAGCGGGGGGACTCGGGGGCACACCATATATTTT. It yields the protein CATSSGGTRGHTIYF.

The gene calls are TRBV6-5 and TRBJ2-7; D might be TRBD2 (7 bases). V gave up 4 bases and J gave up 6 bases, with 19 bases separating them. There are 15 residues in the CDR3. Germline V CDR1 and CDR2: MNHEY, SVGAGI. The CDR3 reads CASSSPGGGLLEQYF. In DNA form, the CDR3 reads TGTGCCAGCAGTTCCCCTGGCGGGGGCCTACTCGAGCAGTACTTC.

This chain links TRBV5-4 with TRBJ2-1; 14 nucleotides line up with TRBD2. Germline CDR1 SGHNT, CDR2 YYREEE (reference sequence). This CDR3 comprises 15 residues. Losses at the gene ends were 4 bases for V and 9 bases for J; bases not matched to a gene: 6. CDR3 in amino acids: CASSPGLAGDGEQFF. CDR3 sequence (DNA): TGTGCCAGCAGCCCGGGACTAGCGGGAGATGGTGAGCAGTTCTTC.

The genes are TRBV29-1 and TRBJ2-5; TRBD1 might be the D (7 bases). The CDR3 has 13 residues. The germline V and J ends were trimmed by 4 bases and 5 bases, with 14 bases remaining between them. Germline V gene data show CDR1 as SQVTM and CDR2 as ANQGSEA. The CDR3 loop reads CSVVATGRETQYF. For the CDR3, the DNA is TGCAGCGTTGTGGCGACAGGGAGGGAGACCCAGTACTTC.

V usage is TRBV5-1 and J usage is TRBJ2-3; 11 bases match TRBD1. Trimming cost V 4 bases and J 3 bases; bases outside gene matches: 4. Germline CDR1 SGHRS, CDR2 YFSETQ. The CDR3 covers 15 residues. The CDR3 loop reads CASSPGTGGTDTQYF. Here the CDR3 DNA reads TGCGCCAGCAGCCCCGGGACAGGGGGGACAGATACGCAGTATTTT.

Concerning this clone: A read error may account for a junction end that differs from germline. This rearrangement joins TRBV7-3 to TRBJ2-7; 8 nucleotides line up with TRBD1. CDR1 and CDR2 from the germline V gene are SGHTA and FQGTGA. The length of the CDR3 is 18 residues. CDR3: CASSPWGFGQGPSSEQYF. The CDR3, as DNA: TGTGCCAGCAGCCCTTGGGGATTCGGACAGGGTCCCTCCTCCGAGCAGTACTTC.

CDR3 nucleotides: TGCGCCAGCAGCGAGAAAACAGGGGGCCCGGCCTACGAGCAGTACTTC. Translating gives CASSEKTGGPAYEQYF. V is TRBV5-1 and J is TRBJ2-7, with 9 nucleotides matching TRBD1. CDR3 length equals 16 residues. Germline V CDR1 and CDR2: SGHRS, YFSETQ. V gave up 4 bases and J gave up 2 bases; unmatched junction bases: 10.

J is TRBJ1-2 and V is TRBV19; 8 bases are shared with TRBD1. The CDR3 runs to 14 residues. Germline CDR1 and CDR2: LNHDA and SQIVND (reference sequence). Trimming at V came to 5 bases and at J to 3 bases, leaving 5 bases not matched to a gene. DNA of the CDR3: TGTGCCAGTAGTTCGCAGACAGGGGACTATGGCTACACCTTC. This translates into CASSSQTGDYGYTF.

This clone was detected only once. This rearrangement joins TRBV7-2 to TRBJ1-1; D gene unclear. The germline gives CDR1 SGHTA, CDR2 FQGNSA. V was pared by 1 base and J by 1 base, with 10 bases between. CDR3 length equals 15 residues. In nucleotides, the CDR3 is TGTGCCAGCAGCTTAGAAAGGGTCCAGAACACTGAAGCTTTCTTT. Translated, it gives CASSLERVQNTEAFF.

The rearrangement joins TRBV5-4 to TRBJ2-7; TRBD2 aligns across 9 bases. The CDR3 has 16 amino acids. V was pared by 5 bases and J by 6 bases, with 15 bases of the junction left unmatched. The germline V gene encodes CDR1 SGHNT and CDR2 YYREEE (reference sequence). This CDR3 reads CASSGGGGLLAGEQYF. The CDR3 DNA reads TGTGCCAGCAGTGGCGGGGGGGGATTACTAGCGGGCGAGCAGTACTTC.

This sequence joins TRBV9 and TRBJ1-2; TRBD1 matches 9 bases. V lost 2 bases, J lost 1 base, and 3 bases stayed unmatched. The CDR3 runs to 15 residues. The germline V gene has CDR1 SGDLS and CDR2 YYNGEE. In nucleotides, the CDR3 is TGTGCCAGCAGCGTTCAGACAGGGGGTAACTATGGCTACACCTTC. Its protein is CASSVQTGGNYGYTF.

The chain recombines TRBV6-6 with TRBJ2-2, with 8 bases fitting TRBD2. The length of the CDR3 is 15 residues. CDR1 and CDR2 (germline): MNHNY, SVGAGI (reference sequence). V dropped 2 bases and J dropped 6; count of bases not matched to a gene: 5. The DNA for the CDR3 is TGTGCCAGCAGTTACACGGGAGGGCTCTCCGGGGAGCTGTTTTTT. Translated, it gives CASSYTGGLSGELFF.

The rearrangement links TRBV4-1 to TRBJ1-1, with D unclear. CDR1 and CDR2 from the germline V gene are MGHRA and YSYEKL. The V gene lost 2 bases and the J gene lost 1 base, with 5 bases spanning the gap. The CDR3 has 13 residues. The CDR3 is CASSQPTNTEAFF. The CDR3 bases are TGCGCCAGCAGCCAACCGACGAACACTGAAGCTTTCTTT.

This chain links TRBV7-2 with TRBJ2-1; the match to TRBD2 covers 7 bases. Per the germline V gene, CDR1 is SGHTA and CDR2 is FQGNSA. The J segment lost 3 bases and the V segment lost 5 bases, leaving 4 bases of the junction unmatched. The CDR3 spans 14 residues. DNA of the CDR3: TGTGCCAGCAGCAACCGGGACTACTACAATGAGCAGTTCTTC. Amino acids: CASSNRDYYNEQFF.

This clone was recorded only once. The rearrangement joins TRBV4-1 to TRBJ2-3, with a possible D match to TRBD2 (6 bases). Germline CDR1 MGHRA, CDR2 YSYEKL. The CDR3 spans 17 residues. Trimming pared 0 bases from V and 1 base from J, leaving 14 bases between. This chain's CDR3 is CASSQEGGRPRTDTQYF. As DNA, the CDR3 is TGCGCCAGCAGCCAAGAAGGAGGGCGGCCGCGCACAGATACGCAGTATTTT.

The V call is TRBV19, the J call TRBJ1-2; D ambiguous. Germline-derived CDR1 and CDR2 are LNHDA and SQIVND (reference sequence). The CDR3 has 16 amino acids. Trimming stripped 5 bases from V and 0 bases from J, with 16 bases between. The CDR3 DNA follows: TGTGCCAGTAGTTCCCTCCCCCTTCGAGCTAACTATGGCTACACCTTC. It specifies CASSSLPLRANYGYTF.

The J gene is TRBJ1-4, the V gene TRBV10-3; 8 positions agree with TRBD1. This CDR3 spans 16 amino acids. J was trimmed by 3 bases and V by 2 bases; bases with no gene match: 5. Germline CDR1 and CDR2: ENHRY and SYGVKD. The CDR3 here is CAISEETGDANEKLFF. In DNA, the CDR3 is TGTGCCATCAGTGAGGAGACAGGGGACGCTAATGAAAAACTGTTTTTT.

This clone was detected only a few times. The J gene is TRBJ2-1, the V gene TRBV28; D ambiguous. Trimming took off 11 bases at V and 0 bases at J, with 14 bases between the two ends. The CDR3 has 14 amino acids. Germline V gene lookup returns CDR1 MDHEN and CDR2 SYDVKM. CDR3 in amino acids: CASTSAGSYNEQFF. DNA for the CDR3: TGTGCCTCGACCTCTGCCGGCTCCTACAATGAGCAGTTCTTC.

In this sample, this clone turned up once. The chain recombines TRBV6-5 with TRBJ1-2, with D possibly TRBD1 on 6 matching bases. V lost 2 bases and J lost 8, with 12 bases in between. The CDR3 runs to 13 residues. Germline V gene lookup returns CDR1 MNHEY and CDR2 SVGAGI. Written as DNA, the CDR3 is TGTGCCAGCAGTTACGCGGGACAAAGAGGCTACACCTTC. Its protein product is CASSYAGQRGYTF.

The J gene is TRBJ1-2, the V gene TRBV6-6, with a tentative D call TRBD1 (5 bases). V was pared by 8 bases and J by 5 bases, with 15 bases between. The CDR3 sequence is 13 residues long. The V gene's germline CDR1 is MNHNY and CDR2 SVGAGI (reference sequence). The CDR3 DNA is TGTGCCAGCCAATGGGGCAATGGGTATGGCTACACCTTC. Residues: CASQWGNGYGYTF.

The chain links TRBV9 to TRBJ2-2, with 7 positions matching TRBD2. V was pared by 0 bases and J by 2 bases, with 4 bases of the junction left unmatched. The germline V gene encodes CDR1 SGDLS and CDR2 YYNGEE. The CDR3 sequence is 16 residues long. The CDR3 DNA reads as TGTGCCAGCAGCGTAGCGGTAGCGGGTAACACCGGGGAGCTGTTTTTT. Translation: CASSVAVAGNTGELFF.

CDR3 sequence reads: CASRLTGGNYGYTF. The CDR3 DNA follows: TGTGCCAGCAGATTGACAGGGGGTAACTATGGCTACACCTTC. The gene calls are TRBV2 and TRBJ1-2; 9 bases match TRBD1. The CDR3 loop spans 14 amino acids. The germline gives CDR1 SNHLY, CDR2 FYNNEI. V shed 6 bases, J shed 1 base, and the junction held 3 bases outside the gene matches.